This record covers a single T cell receptor (beta chain). Its antigen remains unknown. The data were obtained in a study of T cell responses to AZD1222 COVID-19 vaccine. The CDR3 extends over 16 amino acids. Trimming pared 2 bases from V and 4 bases from J, leaving 17 bases between. Germline CDR1 and CDR2: SGHTA and FQGTGA. Here immunoSEQ multiplex PCR was the method, and the copy in TCRdb shows in-frame clones only, minus some. This table holds 100,000 to 150,000 clones, 85% to 90% found once. Study-wide findings and caveats: Sampling that yielded the repertoires occurred only after the peak T cell response.

This clonotype originated in an adult in good health. The chain has TRBV7-3 and TRBJ1-2, with D possibly being TRBD1 (6 bases). The starting material was peripheral blood, obtained on day 0 of AZD1222 vaccination. The CDR3 here is CASSLSREGGSYGYTF. The CDR3 DNA reads TGTGCCAGCAGCTTATCCCGAGAAGGGGGGAGCTATGGCTACACCTTC.